The present TCR beta chain was sequenced within a study of post-analysis software for immune sequencing data. General study results and limits: Compared with controls, patients showed significantly lower normalized Chao1 diversity. Controls had lower frequencies than patients of roughly five TRBV segments, which included TRBV5-6, TRBV5-1 and TRBV20-1. By F measure, strong co-clustering occurred among samples prepared in the same batch.

Carried by the TCR beta cDNA libraries were unique molecular identifiers. TCRdb reanalysed the PCR reads using MiXCR and keeps one entry per CDR3 protein. This table has hundreds of thousands of distinct CDR3 sequences, approximately 60% appearing once. Germline CDR1 is MNHEY and CDR2 is SVGEGT. The CDR3 has 15 residues. Trimming removed 2 bases at V and 1 base at J, with 6 bases between. Notes on this clonotype: Its specificity is not known.

The TCR sequence derives from a girl aged 2-15 years with multiple sclerosis. Sequencing input: blood. The rearrangement links TRBV6-2 or TRBV6-3 to TRBJ2-6; D unclear. Written as DNA, the CDR3 is TGTGCCAGCAGTTACCATCGATCTGGGGCCAACGTCCTGACTTTC. The encoded protein is CASSYHRSGANVLTF.